Listed here is a single T cell receptor beta chain. Its antigen is not known. The data stem from a study of T cell responses to AZD1222 COVID-19 vaccine. The CDR3 sequence is 13 residues long. The V end lost 2 bases, the J end lost 5 bases, and 10 bases lay between the germline ends. Germline CDR1 and CDR2: WNHNN and SYGVQD (reference sequence). The repertoire was sequenced with immunoSEQ multiplex PCR; TCRdb's copy has only in-frame clones and lacks some. The table has about 93,000 clones, about nine tenths seen once. Study-wide findings and caveats: A mostly white British donor set with more females was recruited, and clonal diversity was possibly underestimated. Baseline seropositivity occurred in only a handful of AZD1222 recipients.

This TCR came from an adult in good health. The sequencing here drew on peripheral blood, taken on day 0 of MenACWY control vaccination. V usage is TRBV10-1 and J usage is TRBJ2-7; the D gene could be TRBD1 or TRBD2 (5 bases each). This CDR3 is CASSEEGPHEQYF. CDR3 in DNA: TGCGCCAGCAGTGAGGAGGGACCACACGAGCAGTACTTC.